This TCR beta chain was recovered during a study of tumor and adjacent non-tumor tissue in lung cancer. A modified ARM-PCR protocol with three rounds of nested PCR amplified TCRbeta. Each CDR3 protein gets one entry after TCRdb re-called the multiplex PCR reads with MiXCR. The data hold tens of thousands of distinct CDR3 sequences, with 60% to 85% observed a single time. No cell sorting was done before RNA was extracted from the tissue. Chemotherapy-naive patients with new lung cancer underwent thoracic surgery in China, August–late 2014. Note on this clonotype: A read error may be the cause here, since a much bigger clone is one base away.

Material for sequencing was lung tumor tissue. This TCR was sampled from a woman aged 45-59 years with non-small cell lung cancer.

The CDR3 reads CASSLGGLAGNETQYF. DNA of the CDR3: TGTGCCAGCAGCCTGGGCGGGCTAGCGGGAAATGAGACCCAGTACTTC. The chain uses TRBV7-9 and TRBJ2-5; TRBD2 matches at 9 bases. The junction had 12 bases not matched to a gene; V was cut back by 5 bases and J by 5 bases. The CDR3 contains 16 residues. Germline lookup yields CDR1 SEHNR and CDR2 FQNEAQ (reference sequence).